This TCR beta chain appears in the sequencing data of a study of Graves' ophthalmopathy and Graves' hyperthyroidism. The wider study: Ophthalmopathy not arising within 18 months of follow-up defined hyperthyroidism as stable.

This clonotype was recorded a few times. Its target is not known. Pregnant or lactating patients and those with other autoimmune diseases or uncontrolled infections were excluded. The CDR3 contains 16 residues. The ends were cut back, 2 bases at V and 3 bases at J, with 13 bases in the middle. From germline, CDR1 is MNHNY and CDR2 SVGAGI (reference sequence). Beta-chain TCR CDR3 regions were amplified from RNA transcripts. A first-round RT-PCR used HTBI primers, followed by a second-round multiplex PCR. TCRdb recomputed calls from the multiplex PCR reads with MiXCR, one row per CDR3 protein. The data contain a few hundred thousand distinct CDR3 sequences, roughly 40% of them seen just once; the ten biggest clones take up approximately 4.1%. Study outcomes and limitations: Among expanded thyroid clonotypes above 0.001 frequency, most also occurred in blood. Separation of ophthalmopathy from stable hyperthyroidism was achieved by a 13-signature model, at roughly 88% sensitivity and approximately 84% specificity.

Material for sequencing was peripheral blood or thyroid tissue (not recorded which). The chain is built from TRBV6-6 and TRBJ2-2; D may match TRBD1 or TRBD2 (6 bases each). This TCR derives from an adult man with Graves' hyperthyroidism. CDR3 sequence (DNA): TGTGCCAGCAGTTACCCGACAGGAGGGGACACCGGGGAGCTGTTTTTT. Translation: CASSYPTGGDTGELFF.